A single T cell receptor (beta chain) is shown here with its context. Its antigen is currently unknown. The germline gives CDR1 PRHDT, CDR2 FYEKMQ (reference sequence). This CDR3 spans 13 amino acids. V was trimmed by 0 bases and J by 8 bases, leaving 10 bases between them. Here immunoSEQ multiplex PCR was the method, and the copy in TCRdb shows in-frame clones only, minus some. This table holds 19,000 or so clones, almost 80% found once. Before the COVID-19 pandemic, during about 2011-2019, CD4+ T cells were taken from unexposed donors. After about 10 days of culture, CD4+ T cells were isolated. Each well had about 2.1 million PBMCs in around 5% human AB serum with IL-2. This sample was taken from a study of CD4 T cells in relation to SARS-CoV-2 and coronaviruses. Study-level information: TCR beta CDR3s were sequenced after approximately 9-day antigen culture of PBMCs.

The specimen was CD4+ T cells from PBMCs, cultured in vitro. The rearrangement joins TRBV13 to TRBJ1-2, with D unclear. The sequence was obtained from a human donor in good health. CDR3 loop: CASSLGPGGGYTF. CDR3 DNA: TGTGCCAGCAGCTTAGGTCCGGGTGGAGGCTACACCTTC.